This T cell receptor (beta chain) stems from a study of CD8+CD57+ T cells in acquired aplastic anemia. Study background: The sorted CD4+ and CD8+ cells yielded an average approximately 3.2 ug of DNA.

Points on this clonotype: Its antigen is unknown.

Researchers used genomic DNA as the template to profile TCR beta VDJ and CDR3. A single record per CDR3 protein comes from TCRdb applying MiXCR to the reads. The top ten clones hold 6.5% to 10% of a sample with some 290,000 distinct CDR3 sequences, 55% to 65% of them seen once. Findings and limits, study-wide: In common between the patients and the controls were nearly 30 CD8+ CDR3 sequences.

Germline CDR1 reads SGHVS; CDR2 reads FNYEAQ. V trimming: 3 bases; J trimming: 5 bases; junction bases outside the gene matches: 7. The CDR3 is 14 residues long. The V gene is TRBV7-6, the J gene TRBJ2-7, with TRBD2 identical over 7 bases. Specimen: sorted CD4+, CD8+, or CD8+CD57+ T cells (not recorded which) from PBMCs. The sequence came from a human donor with severe aplastic anemia or a healthy control (not recorded which). The CDR3 nucleotides read TGTGCCAGCAGCTTGGGAGGGAGTGGGCACGAGCAGTACTTC. Protein product: CASSLGGSGHEQYF.